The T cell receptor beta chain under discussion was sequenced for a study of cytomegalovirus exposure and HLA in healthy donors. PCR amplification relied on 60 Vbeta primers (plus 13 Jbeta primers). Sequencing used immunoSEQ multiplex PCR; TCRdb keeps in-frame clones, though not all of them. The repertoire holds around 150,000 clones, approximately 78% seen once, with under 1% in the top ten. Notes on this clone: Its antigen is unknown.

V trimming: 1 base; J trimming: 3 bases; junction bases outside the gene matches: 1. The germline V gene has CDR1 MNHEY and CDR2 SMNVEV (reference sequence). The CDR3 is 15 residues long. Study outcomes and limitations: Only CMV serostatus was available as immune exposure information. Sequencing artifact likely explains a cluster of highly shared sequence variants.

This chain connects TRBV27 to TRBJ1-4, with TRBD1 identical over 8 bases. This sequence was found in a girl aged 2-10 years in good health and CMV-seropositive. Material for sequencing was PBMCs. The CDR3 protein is CASSLYRGANEKLFF. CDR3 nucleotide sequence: TGTGCCAGCAGTTTATACAGGGGGGCTAATGAAAAACTGTTTTTT.